Listed below are T cell receptor beta chains from one sample, sequenced in a study of T cell repertoires in cytomegalovirus infection. TCRdb fed the reads into MiXCR, producing one record per CDR3 protein. The sample shows about 160,000 distinct CDR3 sequences, roughly 21% of them seen only once. Their antigens are not known. Material: CD8+ T cells from cultured PBMCs, obtained from culture after CMV antigen stimulation. The receptors derive from a human donor in good health (CMV status not recorded). Some clones in this sample may be carry-over from other donors' samples. Both conserved end residues are part of each CDR3. The order of the fields is clone size, V gene, D gene, J gene, CDR3 DNA, CDR3 protein. A D gene is named only where the DNA matches it firmly. Size values are once, few and many counts, or a class for expanded clones, and some rows have none.

few,TRBV29-1,TRBD2,TRBJ2-5,TGCAGCGTTGAGCAACTAGCGGGGGTGCTTTGGGCCCAGTACTTC,CSVEQLAGVLWAQYF
NA,TRBV7-2,TRBD2,TRBJ2-1,TGTGCCAGCAGCTTAGCTCGGGGGGAAAATGAGCAGTTCTTC,CASSLARGENEQFF
NA,TRBV7-8,NA,TRBJ2-7,TGTGCCAGCAGTGACAACTCCTACGAGCAGTACTTC,CASSDNSYEQYF
few,TRBV5-3,NA,TRBJ1-1,TGTGCCAGAGGCCCCTTGGACAGCACCATGAACACTGAAGCTTTCTTT,CARGPLDSTMNTEAFF
few,TRBV12-3/TRBV12-4,NA,TRBJ2-1,TGTGCCAGCACCCAAGGAGGGAATGAGCAGTTCTTC,CASTQGGNEQFF
NA,TRBV7-9,NA,TRBJ2-7,TGTGCCAGCAGCCCTCGCGCAGGGGCATTCTACGAGCAGTACTTC,CASSPRAGAFYEQYF
few,TRBV13,NA,TRBJ2-5,TGTGCCAGCAGCTTAGATGGTAGTCTACAAGAGACCCAGTACTTC,CASSLDGSLQETQYF
NA,TRBV20-1,NA,TRBJ2-7,TGCAGTGCTAGAGATCGCAGCTTCTACGAGCAGTACTTC,CSARDRSFYEQYF
NA,TRBV7-4,NA,TRBJ2-1,TGTGCCAGCAGCTTAGGAGGGAGCCATGGGCAGTTCTTC,CASSLGGSHGQFF
NA,TRBV19,NA,TRBJ1-1,TGTGCCAGTAGTATAGATTTGATCCCGGGCACTGAAGCTTTCTTT,CASSIDLIPGTEAFF
once,TRBV4-1,NA,TRBJ1-1,TGCGCCAGCAGCCAAGCGGCTTATGCCGCCACTGAAGCTTTCTTT,CASSQAAYAATEAFF
NA,TRBV14,TRBD1,TRBJ2-1,TGTGCCAGCAGCCAAGATGTGGATTTGGACAGGGGGCTAATCTTAGATAACAATGAGCAGTTCTTC,CASSQDVDLDRGLILDNNEQFF
NA,TRBV6-5,TRBD1,TRBJ1-2,TGTGCCAGCAGTTACTCGACAGGGAATGGCTACACCTTC,CASSYSTGNGYTF
NA,TRBV2,NA,TRBJ1-1,TGTGCCAGCAGCAAATGGGGGGATGAAGCTTTCTTT,CASSKWGDEAFF
few,TRBV12-3/TRBV12-4,TRBD1,TRBJ1-2,TGTGCCATTGTGGACAGGGAATCGCCTAACTATGGCTACACCTTC,CAIVDRESPNYGYTF
NA,TRBV12-3/TRBV12-4,TRBD1,TRBJ1-5,TGTGCCAGCACGGGACAGGGTGGCCAGCCCCAGCATTTT,CASTGQGGQPQHF
NA,TRBV7-6,NA,TRBJ1-1,TGTGCCAGCAGCGAAACGACAGAGACTGAAGCTTTCTTT,CASSETTETEAFF
few,TRBV4-3,NA,TRBJ2-7,TGCGCCAGCAGCCAAGTCAATGGGGCGGAGCAGTACTTC,CASSQVNGAEQYF
NA,TRBV6-6,TRBD1,TRBJ1-2,TGTGCCAGCTTGCCGGGGACAGGGGATAGGGGCTACACCTTC,CASLPGTGDRGYTF
few,TRBV12-3/TRBV12-4,NA,TRBJ1-2,TGTGCCAGCACCCCCCCAGGGAACTATGGCTACACCTTC,CASTPPGNYGYTF
NA,TRBV10-3,NA,TRBJ2-3,TGTGCCACCCTAGGGGAAGGGAGCACAGATACGCAGTATTTT,CATLGEGSTDTQYF
few,TRBV7-3,TRBD2,TRBJ2-1,TGTGCCAGCAGCTTAATTGCTAGCGGGGGGGAGGAGCAGTTCTTC,CASSLIASGGEEQFF
few,TRBV6-5,TRBD2,TRBJ2-1,TGTGCCAGCATGCTTAGCGGGGGAACCTACAATGAGCAGTTCTTC,CASMLSGGTYNEQFF
many,TRBV9,NA,TRBJ2-1,TGTGCCAGCAGCGTAGATACGGGGGCCGTCTACAATGAGCAGTTCTTC,CASSVDTGAVYNEQFF
few,TRBV7-2,TRBD1,TRBJ2-1,TGTGCCAGCAGCTGGAACCGGGACAGGGCGAGTTACAATGAGCAGTTCTTC,CASSWNRDRASYNEQFF
NA,TRBV27,NA,TRBJ1-2,TGTGCCAGCAGTGGGAACCTAGACGGGTATGGCTACACCTTC,CASSGNLDGYGYTF
NA,TRBV7-9,NA,TRBJ1-4,TGTGCCAGCAGCCAGACAGAAGATAATGAAAAACTGTTTTTT,CASSQTEDNEKLFF
few,TRBV12-3/TRBV12-4,NA,TRBJ1-5,TGTGCCAGCAGTTTAGCAGGTTTCGGACGCGGCAATCAGCCCCAGCATTTT,CASSLAGFGRGNQPQHF
NA,TRBV7-9,TRBD1,TRBJ1-1,TGTGCCAGCAGCTTAGAAACAGACAGGGGAGCTTTCTTT,CASSLETDRGAFF